Sequencing of this T cell receptor (beta chain) was carried out in a study of CD4 and CD8 cells across lung adenocarcinoma regions. Each CDR3 protein is one row after TCRdb ran MiXCR on the PCR reads. Here the sample spans about 25,000 distinct CDR3 sequences, 50% to 55% being singletons. There are 14 residues in the CDR3. The germline V gene encodes CDR1 WSHSY and CDR2 SAAADI. As regards this clonotype: At one of its ends the junction is not consistent with the germline gene, which may arise from a read error.

The sequenced material came from CD8+ T cells from the center of a lung tumor. The receptor was isolated from a male donor with lung adenocarcinoma. The CD4 and CD8 labels of this study may be unreliable. The chain links TRBV10-2 to TRBJ2-1; the D gene is possibly TRBD2 (6 bases). The tail of the sequence fits TRBJ2-5 better, so the J call may be wrong. Here the CDR3 DNA reads TGTGCGGGGAGCGGGTGCCGTGCCCAAGACACCCAGTACTTC. This sequence encodes CAGSGCRAQDTQYF.